This TCR beta chain was identified during a study of neurological immune-mediated disorders. Germline V gives CDR1 DFQATT, CDR2 SNEGSKA (reference sequence). This CDR3 has 15 residues. Trimming cost V 0 bases and J 5 bases, with 16 bases left between them. Noted time point: longitudinal time-point 3. TCRdb re-called the 5' RACE reads with MiXCR, one entry per CDR3 protein. Among under 130,000 distinct CDR3 sequences listed, less than 14% were seen once. This clonotype showed up many times. This receptor was obtained from a female donor with HTLV-1-associated myelopathy (HAM/TSP). The gene calls are TRBV20-1 and TRBJ2-5; D might be TRBD1 or TRBD2, each matching 6 bases. Material: PBMCs. The CDR3 sequence is CSARDPGGPGETQYF. In nucleotides, the CDR3 is TGCAGTGCTAGAGATCCTGGGGGGCCGGGGGAGACCCAGTACTTC.